This T cell receptor beta chain was recovered during a study of healthy donors' naive CD4 and CD8 T cells. Sorting defined naive CD4+ as CD4+CD8-CD45RO-CD45RA+ and naive CD8+ as CD8+CD4-CD45RA+CD27bright. Notes on this clonotype: Antigen: not known.

V was pared by 6 bases and J by 9 bases, with 18 bases between. The CDR3 totals 14 residues. The V gene's germline CDR1 is MNHEY and CDR2 SMNVEV (reference sequence). Study findings and constraints: Chains were not paired, since alpha and beta were sequenced in bulk. CDR3 charge plus V and J genes appeared to account for about 13% of CD4/CD8 variance.

A linear amplification protocol produced the TCR libraries from about 450 ng of total RNA. Original processing notes: Sequencing covered under 100,000 rearranged alpha-chain transcripts across 4 or 5 healthy donors. From the reads, TCRdb called clonotypes with MiXCR, one entry per CDR3 protein. What appears here as the V and J calls and clone size reflects TCRdb's work, not the paper's. In the table there are roughly 200,000 distinct CDR3 sequences, nearly 75% of which are singletons. Input material: naive CD4+ and CD8+ T cells sorted from blood, pooled from several donors. This clonotype was sampled from a pool of human donors in good health; the sample pools cells from several healthy donors. The J gene is TRBJ2-4, the V gene TRBV27; TRBD2 might be the D (6 bases). The CDR3: CASSPQGLLGIQYF. The DNA for the CDR3 is TGTGCCAGCAGCCCCCAGGGACTTCTGGGCATTCAGTACTTC.